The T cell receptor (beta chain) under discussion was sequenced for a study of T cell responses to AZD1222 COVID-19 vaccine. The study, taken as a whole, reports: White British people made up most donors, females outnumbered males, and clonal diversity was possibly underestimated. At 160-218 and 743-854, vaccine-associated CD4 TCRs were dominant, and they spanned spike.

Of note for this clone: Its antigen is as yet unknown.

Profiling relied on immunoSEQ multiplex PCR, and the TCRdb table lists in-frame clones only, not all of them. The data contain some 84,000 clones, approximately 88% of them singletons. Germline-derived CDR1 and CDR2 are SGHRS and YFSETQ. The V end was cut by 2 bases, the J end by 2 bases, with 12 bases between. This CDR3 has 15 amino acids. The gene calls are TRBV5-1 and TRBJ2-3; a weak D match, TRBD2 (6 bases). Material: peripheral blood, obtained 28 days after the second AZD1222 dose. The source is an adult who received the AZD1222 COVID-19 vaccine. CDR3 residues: CASSFRRGTTDTQYF. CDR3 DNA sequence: TGCGCCAGCAGCTTCAGGAGGGGCACCACAGATACGCAGTATTTT.